This T cell receptor beta chain is from a study of identical twins. Trimming removed 2 bases from V and 2 bases from J; junction bases left unmatched: 9. Germline V gene data show CDR1 as SGHRS and CDR2 as YFSETQ. This CDR3 region has 16 residues. This clonotype was picked up a small number of times. Its antigen is still unknown. Study conclusions and caveats: Findings came from cross-sectional statistics, without long-term follow-up of donors. In monozygotic twins, models underestimated the sharing of out-of-frame TCR alpha.

A universal primer site was created by template switching, with the cDNA bearing unique molecular identifiers. TCRdb used MiXCR to reprocess the 5' RACE reads, holding one entry per CDR3 protein. The sample lists under 350,000 distinct CDR3 sequences; more than 8% were seen once. The data were also submitted as part of a second study, on yellow fever vaccine responses in identical twins.

The chain is built from TRBV5-1 and TRBJ2-7, with TRBD1 matching over 8 bases. The material sequenced was CD8+ T cells sorted from blood. The sequence was collected from a young woman in good health. The CDR3 loop is CASSLPRTGQTYEQYF. As DNA, the CDR3 is TGCGCCAGCAGCTTACCCCGGACAGGGCAAACCTACGAGCAGTACTTC. Full variable domain (rest looked up from reference TRBV5-1 and TRBJ2-7): KAGVTQTPRYLIKTRGQQVTLSCSPISGHRSVSWYQQTPGQGLQFLFEYFSETQRNKGNFPGRFSGRQFSNSRSEMNVSTLELGDSALYLCASSLPRTGQTYEQYFGPGTRLTVT.